These 8 T cell receptor beta chains originate from one sample sequenced in a study of T cells in Graves' hyperthyroidism and ophthalmopathy. TCR beta CDR3 regions were amplified from RNA transcripts. In the first-round RT-PCR of the TCR CDR3, the HTBI primer set was used. TCRdb re-analysed the multiplex PCR reads in MiXCR, keeping a single row per CDR3 protein. The table records 300,000 to 350,000 distinct CDR3 sequences, roughly a fifth of them present only once. The sample consisted of blood. Receptors were obtained from a woman aged 45-65 years with Graves' hyperthyroidism.

This clonotype was seen at least ten times. The chain uses TRBV27 and TRBJ1-6; perhaps TRBD1 as D (6 bases). Trimming shortened V by 4 bases and J by 13 bases, and 14 bases separated the two germline ends. The CDR3 contains 13 residues. CDR1 is MNHEY and CDR2 is SMNVEV in the germline V gene (reference sequence). CDR3 sequence: CASSSSQTGPLHF. Here the CDR3 DNA reads TGTGCCAGCAGTTCCTCCCAGACAGGTCCCCTCCACTTT.

The chain joins TRBV29-1 to TRBJ2-1, with TRBD2 identical over 10 bases. CDR1 and CDR2 from the germline V gene are SQVTM and ANQGSEA. Trimming cost V 4 bases and J 4 bases; bases outside gene matches: 13. The CDR3 loop spans 17 amino acids. The CDR3 loop reads CSVGPGLATLLYNEQFF. Written as DNA, the CDR3 is TGCAGCGTTGGCCCGGGACTAGCGACTCTCCTTTACAATGAGCAGTTCTTC.

This clonotype was counted many times. The chain combines TRBV30 with TRBJ2-3, with D maybe TRBD2 (5 bases). Trimming took 3 bases from V and 6 from J, leaving 13 bases between them. This CDR3 has 13 residues. Germline loops: CDR1 GTSNPN, CDR2 SVGIG (reference sequence). The CDR3 nucleotides read TGTGCCTGGAGCCCCGTGAGGGCGGATACGCAGTATTTT. This codes for CAWSPVRADTQYF.

This chain connects TRBV12-3 or TRBV12-4 to TRBJ1-5; D is undetermined. This CDR3 has 12 amino acids. V was cut by 3 bases and J by 7 bases, with 7 bases left in between. The CDR3 DNA reads as TGTGCCAGCAGTTTTCGGCCACAGCCCCAGCATTTT. Its protein product is CASSFRPQPQHF.

The table lists this clonotype with a few counts. V and J are TRBV7-9 and TRBJ2-2; D possibly corresponds to TRBD1 (6 bases). CDR1 is SEHNR and CDR2 is FQNEAQ in the germline V gene (reference sequence). The CDR3 is made up of 15 amino acids. V was shortened by 4 bases and J by 1 base, with 10 bases between the two germline ends. In nucleotides, the CDR3 is TGTGCCAGCAGCTCGAAGACAGGGAACACCGGGGAGCTGTTTTTT. Protein sequence: CASSSKTGNTGELFF. Drawing the rest from reference TRBV7-9 and TRBJ2-2, the complete variable domain is DTGVSQNPRHKITKRGQNVTFRCDPISEHNRLYWYRQTLGQGPEFLTYFQNEAQLEKSRLLSDRFSAERPKGSFSTLEIQRTEQGDSAMYLCASSSKTGNTGELFFGEGSRLTVL.

This clonotype occurred many times. The V call is TRBV28, the J call TRBJ1-6; TRBD1 might be the D (6 bases). CDR3 length: 16 residues. V dropped 4 bases and J dropped 5 bases, with 15 bases sitting between them. Germline loops: CDR1 MDHEN, CDR2 SYDVKM. CDR3 residues: CASSSGQLGNNSPLHF. The CDR3 region has the DNA TGTGCCAGCAGTTCAGGACAGTTGGGCAATAATTCACCCCTCCACTTT. Based on the CDR3 plus reference TRBV28 and TRBJ1-6, the full variable domain is DVKVTQSSRYLVKRTGEKVFLECVQDMDHENMFWYRQDPGLGLRLIYFSYDVKMKEKGDIPEGYSVSREKKERFSLILESASTNQTSMYLCASSSGQLGNNSPLHFGNGTRLTVT.

This clonotype was picked up many times. The V gene is TRBV18, the J gene TRBJ2-7; 7 positions agree with TRBD2. Germline assignment: CDR1 KGHSH and CDR2 LQKENI. The CDR3 is made up of 16 amino acids. With V trimmed by 2 bases and J by 3 bases, 10 bases remained unmatched. The CDR3 spells CASSPLGGTGFYEQYF. The CDR3 DNA is TGTGCCAGCTCACCATTGGGGGGGACGGGTTTCTACGAGCAGTACTTC.

This clonotype was seen ten or more times. The chain is built from TRBV5-1 and TRBJ2-3; D unclear. Trimming took off 0 bases at V and 3 bases at J, with 8 bases between the two ends. Per germline, CDR1 SGHRS and CDR2 YFSETQ. CDR3 size: 14 residues. The CDR3 DNA reads TGCGCCAGCAGCTTGGCGAAACATACAGATACGCAGTATTTT. Its protein product is CASSLAKHTDTQYF.